This T cell receptor (beta chain) stems from a study of cytomegalovirus exposure and HLA in healthy donors. V gave up 5 bases and J gave up 0 bases, with 15 bases separating them. CDR3 length: 16 amino acids. Germline V CDR1 and CDR2: SGHNT, YYREEE (reference sequence). Assay used: immunoSEQ multiplex PCR; TCRdb lists only in-frame clones, some missing. The table has fewer than 250,000 clones, roughly 83% seen once; the top ten hold approximately 1.5%. The chain has TRBV5-4 and TRBJ1-3; D might be TRBD1 (6 bases). Sequenced input: PBMCs. The receptor's source is a woman between 18 and 29 years old in good health and CMV-seronegative. The DNA of the CDR3 is TGTGCCAGCAGTAAACTTACAGGGCTCTCTGGAAACACCATATATTTT. It specifies CASSKLTGLSGNTIYF. Drawing the rest from reference TRBV5-4 and TRBJ1-3, the complete variable domain is ETGVTQSPTHLIKTRGQQVTLRCSSQSGHNTVSWYQQALGQGPQFIFQYYREEENGRGNFPPRFSGLQFPNYSSELNVNALELDDSALYLCASSKLTGLSGNTIYFGEGSWLTVV.